This is a list of T cell receptor beta chains from one sample in a study of OX40 agonist ivuxolimab in advanced cancers. Clones were sequenced by immunoSEQ multiplex PCR, and TCRdb holds only the in-frame ones, with some missing. Among approximately 68,000 clones listed, approximately 92% were seen once. Here the sequenced sample was CD4+ or CD8+ T cells sorted from blood, taken in a trial of the OX40 agonist ivuxolimab. The origin of the receptors is an adult with an advanced solid tumor such as melanoma, head and neck, liver or kidney cancer. CDR3s include the opening cysteine and the closing phenylalanine or tryptophan. The D gene is left open where the match is weak. Clone size is not always given. Where it is, it says once, few, many or a class for expanded clones.

length | D | J | V | size | CDR3 | DNA
17 | TRBD1 | TRBJ2-4 | TRBV11-2 | . | CASSLIHRGLAKNIQYF | TGTGCCAGCAGCTTGATACACAGGGGGCTGGCCAAAAACATTCAGTACTTC
19 | . | TRBJ2-7 | TRBV28 | once | CASSFRGGIRTGRSYEQYF | TGTGCCAGCAGTTTTAGGGGGGGAATCCGGACAGGGAGGTCCTACGAGCAGTACTTC
17 | TRBD1 | TRBJ1-1 | TRBV18 | . | CASSLAGTGGPNTEAFF | TGTGCCAGCTCACTCGCCGGGACAGGAGGGCCCAACACTGAAGCTTTCTTT
14 | . | TRBJ2-7 | TRBV18 | . | CASSLGSISYEQYF | TGTGCCAGCTCACTAGGCTCTATCTCCTACGAGCAGTACTTC
20 | . | TRBJ1-4 | TRBV5-1 | . | CASSPAASAGLSTTNEKLFF | TGCGCCAGCAGCCCCGCGGCGTCGGCCGGTCTCAGCACAACTAATGAAAAACTGTTTTTT
14 | . | TRBJ2-3 | TRBV6-1 | . | CASSGKRGTDTQYF | TGTGCCAGCAGTGGGAAACGGGGCACAGATACGCAGTATTTT
14 | . | TRBJ2-7 | TRBV7-8 | . | CASSVGTFSYEQYF | TGTGCCAGCAGCGTCGGGACTTTTTCTTACGAGCAGTACTTC
14 | . | TRBJ1-5 | TRBV7-9 | . | CASSPGQLNQPQHF | TGTGCCAGCAGCCCCGGACAGCTTAATCAGCCCCAGCATTTT
14 | . | TRBJ1-1 | TRBV7-9 | . | CASSLLMGNTEAFF | TGTGCCAGCAGCTTGCTGATGGGAAACACTGAAGCTTTCTTT
15 | TRBD2 | TRBJ2-7 | TRBV7-9 | . | CASSSGTSGPYEQYF | TGTGCCAGCAGCTCCGGGACTAGCGGACCCTACGAGCAGTACTTC
13 | . | TRBJ2-2 | TRBV2 | . | CASTRDYTGELFF | TGTGCCAGCACCCGGGACTACACCGGGGAGCTGTTTTTT
11 | . | TRBJ2-1 | TRBV9 | once | CASSVNNEQFF | TGTGCCAGCAGCGTTAATAATGAGCAGTTCTTC
16 | TRBD1 | TRBJ1-4 | TRBV4-1 | . | CASSQGGDRVFEKLFF | TGCGCCAGCAGCCAAGGTGGGGACAGGGTATTTGAAAAACTGTTTTTT
11 | . | TRBJ1-1 | TRBV6-1 | . | CASSEPTEAFF | TGTGCCAGCAGTGAACCCACTGAAGCTTTCTTT
15 | . | TRBJ2-3 | TRBV19 | . | CASSITTGRTDTQYF | TGTGCCAGTAGTATTACGACAGGACGCACAGATACGCAGTATTTT
15 | TRBD1 | TRBJ2-7 | TRBV18 | . | CASSPGTGPSYEQYF | TGTGCCAGCTCACCCGGGACAGGCCCCTCCTACGAGCAGTACTTC
15 | . | TRBJ1-2 | TRBV11-2 | . | CASSLAVGGYYGYTF | TGTGCCAGCAGCTTAGCCGTCGGCGGGTATTATGGCTACACCTTC
14 | . | TRBJ2-4 | TRBV7-3 | . | CASSLGGAGNIQYF | TGTGCCAGCAGCTTAGGCGGGGCGGGAAACATTCAGTACTTC
16 | TRBD2 | TRBJ2-2 | TRBV19 | . | CASTTMAGAQGGELFF | TGTGCCAGTACCACGATGGCGGGAGCCCAAGGCGGGGAGCTGTTTTTT
14 | . | TRBJ1-1 | TRBV29-1 | . | CSVEGRGGKAEAFF | TGCAGCGTTGAGGGGCGCGGGGGGAAGGCTGAAGCTTTCTTT
14 | . | TRBJ1-1 | TRBV6-5 | . | CASSYADKNTEAFF | TGTGCCAGCAGTTACGCGGACAAGAACACTGAAGCTTTCTTT
13 | . | TRBJ2-1 | TRBV7-3 | . | CASSMGVNNEQFF | TGTGCCAGCAGCATGGGGGTTAACAATGAGCAGTTCTTC
15 | . | TRBJ2-7 | TRBV7-9 | . | CASSLDEGTTYEQYF | TGTGCCAGCAGCTTAGACGAGGGAACGACCTACGAGCAGTACTTC
12 | . | TRBJ1-2 | TRBV28 | . | CASSLTDYGYTF | TGTGCCAGCAGTCTGACCGACTATGGCTACACCTTC
15 | . | TRBJ1-2 | TRBV28 | . | CASSRKVPTDYGYTF | TGTGCCAGCAGTAGGAAGGTTCCCACCGACTATGGCTACACCTTC
12 | . | TRBJ1-1 | TRBV18 | once | CASSRGGGEAFF | TGTGCCAGCTCACGGGGGGGTGGTGAAGCTTTCTTT
11 | . | TRBJ2-3 | TRBV10-2 | once | CASSVSDTQYF | TGCGCCAGCAGTGTCTCAGATACGCAGTATTTT
16 | . | TRBJ2-2 | TRBV7-7 | . | CASSTGTDTGGRELFF | TGTGCTAGCAGCACAGGGACCGACACGGGTGGGAGGGAGCTGTTTTTT
19 | TRBD1 | TRBJ2-6 | TRBV5-6 | once | CASSFDGTAHLSGANVLTF | TGTGCCAGCAGCTTCGATGGGACAGCCCACCTCTCTGGGGCCAACGTCCTGACTTTC
14 | TRBD2 | TRBJ2-5 | TRBV5-4 | once | CASSGGGAGETQYF | TGTGCCAGCAGCGGCGGGGGGGCAGGAGAGACCCAGTACTTC
15 | TRBD2 | TRBJ2-7 | TRBV27 | . | CASSLGAGGSYEQYF | TGTGCCAGCAGTTTAGGAGCGGGGGGTTCCTACGAGCAGTACTTC
15 | TRBD1 | TRBJ1-2 | TRBV7-3 | . | CASSWAPGQGYGYTF | TGTGCCAGCAGCTGGGCCCCGGGACAGGGGTATGGCTACACCTTC
14 | TRBD1 | TRBJ1-5 | TRBV7-2 | . | CASSMTGGYQPQHF | TGTGCCAGCAGCATGACAGGGGGCTATCAGCCCCAGCATTTT
15 | TRBD1 | TRBJ1-2 | TRBV19 | . | CASSMEGQGRYGYTF | TGTGCCAGTAGTATGGAGGGACAGGGGCGATATGGCTACACCTTC
14 | . | TRBJ2-3 | TRBV6-5 | . | CASSQKTSTDTQYF | TGTGCCAGCAGCCAAAAGACTAGCACAGATACGCAGTATTTT